Listed here are 21 T cell receptor beta chains from one sample, sequenced in a study of blood T cell repertoires in COVID-19. The assay was immunoSEQ multiplex PCR, and TCRdb's table has in-frame clones only and misses some. The repertoire consists of 350,000 to 450,000 clones, with 85% occurring once and the leading ten covering 3.5% to 4%. The sequenced sample consisted of peripheral blood. These receptors were obtained from a young woman with acute or convalescent COVID-19.

V is TRBV2 and J is TRBJ1-1, with 12 nucleotides matching TRBD1. J gave up 7 bases and V 4 bases, and 4 bases lay outside the gene matches. In germline, CDR1 is SNHLY, CDR2 FYNNEI. This CDR3 spans 14 amino acids. This CDR3 reads CASSAGTGGLEAFF. As DNA, the CDR3 is TGTGCCAGCAGTGCCGGGACAGGGGGCCTTGAAGCTTTCTTT.

This chain uses TRBV6-5 with TRBJ1-6; 8 bases agree with TRBD1. Trimming took 10 bases from V and 0 from J; bases not matched to a gene: 5. The CDR3 covers 15 residues. Looked up from germline, CDR1 is MNHEY and CDR2 is SVGAGI. CDR3 protein: CATDRESSYNSPLHF. The CDR3 DNA reads TGTGCCACGGACAGGGAGAGCTCCTATAATTCACCCCTCCACTTT.

Only one count was recorded for this clone. The rearrangement links TRBV30 to TRBJ2-7; tentative D call: TRBD1 (6 bases). Per germline, CDR1 GTSNPN and CDR2 SVGIG (reference sequence). CDR3 length: 15 amino acids. The ends were cut back, 0 bases at V and 4 bases at J, with 16 bases in the middle. CDR3 amino acids: CAWSVGRGVTYEQYF. The CDR3 DNA is TGTGCCTGGAGTGTTGGCAGGGGAGTGACTTACGAGCAGTACTTC.

CDR3: CASSLAGEGGYTF. The CDR3 region has the DNA TGCGCCAGCAGCTTGGCCGGGGAGGGCGGCTACACCTTC. V usage is TRBV5-1 and J usage is TRBJ1-2; D is uncertain. The V gene lost 0 bases and the J gene lost 8 bases, with 11 bases spanning the gap. This CDR3 comprises 13 residues. CDR1 is SGHRS and CDR2 is YFSETQ in the germline V gene.

This clone was seen a few times. This chain connects TRBV10-3 to TRBJ1-2, with TRBD1 matching 7 bases. The CDR3 consists of 14 residues. The germline gives CDR1 ENHRY, CDR2 SYGVKD. The J segment lost 4 bases and the V segment lost 4 bases, leaving 6 bases of the junction unmatched. CDR3 loop: CAISGAGGPYGYTF. CDR3 sequence (DNA): TGTGCCATCAGTGGGGCAGGGGGTCCCTATGGCTACACCTTC.

A word on this clone: The identical CDR3 is also encoded by other nucleotide sequences in the sample. The chain carries TRBV7-2 and TRBJ2-2; the match to TRBD1 covers 7 bases. The V gene's germline CDR1 is SGHTA and CDR2 FQGNSA. The V segment lost 1 base and the J segment 3 bases; nucleotides outside the gene matches: 2. The CDR3 spans 15 residues. DNA for the CDR3: TGTGCCAGCAGCTTAGGAGGGGGCTACACCGGGGAGCTGTTTTTT. It codes for CASSLGGGYTGELFF.

The chain couples TRBV19 to TRBJ1-1; possible D gene TRBD1, 5 bases. V shed 4 bases and J shed 10 bases, with 22 bases lying between them. Germline CDR1 LNHDA, CDR2 SQIVND (reference sequence). The CDR3 contains 15 residues. As DNA, the CDR3 is TGTGCCAGTAGTACGACTCCGTGGGGGGGGTCAGGAGCTTTCTTT. Protein: CASSTTPWGGSGAFF.

This chain connects TRBV2 to TRBJ1-1; tentatively, D is TRBD1 (5 bases). The ends were cut back, 6 bases at V and 1 base at J, with 12 bases in the middle. Germline V gene lookup returns CDR1 SNHLY and CDR2 FYNNEI. This CDR3 spans 14 amino acids. The CDR3 here is CASREHTGNTEAFF. CDR3 sequence (DNA): TGTGCCAGCAGGGAACATACAGGGAACACTGAAGCTTTCTTT.

The chain combines TRBV29-1 with TRBJ2-1; TRBD2 matches 10 bases. The CDR3 has 15 residues. The germline V gene has CDR1 SQVTM and CDR2 ANQGSEA. Unmatched junction bases numbered 12, after V lost 6 bases and J lost 7 bases. CDR3 nucleotide sequence: TGCAGCGTCACGGGATCTAGCGGGAGAAAAAATGAGCAGTTCTTC. This codes for CSVTGSSGRKNEQFF.

The chain carries TRBV3-1 (or the pseudogene TRBV3-2) and TRBJ1-5, with 9 positions matching TRBD1. After removal of 1 base from V and 0 bases from J, the junction contained 1 base not matched to a gene. CDR1 and CDR2 (germline): LGHDT, YNNKEL (reference sequence). CDR3 length: 16 amino acids. CDR3 sequence reads: CASSQGTGDSNQPQHF. CDR3 nucleotides: TGTGCCAGCAGCCAAGGGACAGGGGATAGCAATCAGCCCCAGCATTTT.

The chain employs TRBV19 and TRBJ2-7, with 9 bases matching TRBD2. The CDR3 totals 16 residues. The germline V gene encodes CDR1 LNHDA and CDR2 SQIVND (reference sequence). Trimming at V came to 10 bases and at J to 6 bases, leaving 19 bases not matched to a gene. The CDR3 DNA is TGTGCCACTAAACCCACGGCGGGGGGGAGTGCCGGCGAGCAGTACTTC. It is translated as CATKPTAGGSAGEQYF.

This rearrangement joins TRBV11-2 to TRBJ2-5; TRBD2 is a possible D gene (5 bases). The CDR3 is 15 amino acids. Per germline, CDR1 SGHAT and CDR2 FQNNGV. Trimming took 3 bases from V and 1 from J, leaving 12 bases between them. CDR3 loop: CASSFGGQIQETQYF. The CDR3 DNA reads as TGTGCCAGCAGCTTCGGCGGGCAGATCCAAGAGACCCAGTACTTC.

The chain carries TRBV7-2 and TRBJ1-2; TRBD1 might be the D (6 bases). V lost 1 base and J 7 bases, leaving 16 bases between the germline ends. In germline, CDR1 is SGHTA, CDR2 FQGNSA. The CDR3 runs to 15 residues. This chain's CDR3 is CASSLVGTTGFGYTF. The CDR3 DNA follows: TGTGCCAGCAGCTTAGTTGGGACAACGGGCTTTGGCTACACCTTC.

V usage is TRBV5-1 and J usage is TRBJ2-7, with TRBD1 as a possible D gene (5 bases). This CDR3 is 13 amino acids long. CDR1 is SGHRS and CDR2 is YFSETQ in the germline V gene. Deletions cut 2 bases from V and 3 bases from J, with 9 bases between. CDR3 coding DNA: TGCGCCAGCAGCTTTGACAGTATCTACGAGCAGTACTTC. It yields the protein CASSFDSIYEQYF.

The V gene is TRBV11-3, the J gene TRBJ1-6; 7 nucleotides agree with TRBD1. The V gene's germline CDR1 is SGHNT and CDR2 YENEEA. The CDR3 sequence is 13 residues long. J gave up 12 bases and V 2 bases, and 4 bases lay outside the gene matches. The CDR3 here is CASSLTGDLPLHF. The CDR3 region has the DNA TGTGCCAGCAGCTTAACAGGGGATCTACCCCTCCACTTT.

The V gene is TRBV10-3, the J gene TRBJ2-2; 12 bases agree with TRBD2. After removal of 0 bases from V and 2 bases from J, the junction contained 16 bases not matched to a gene. The CDR3 loop spans 22 amino acids. Per the germline V gene, CDR1 is ENHRY and CDR2 is SYGVKD. CDR3 DNA sequence: TGTGCCATCAGTGAGTCGAGTCGGTCATCTAGCGGGAGGGTCCCTAACACCGGGGAGCTGTTTTTT. Protein product: CAISESSRSSSGRVPNTGELFF.

The chain recombines TRBV6-4 with TRBJ2-1; 12 bases are shared with TRBD2. The CDR3 runs to 16 residues. V trimming: 0 bases; J trimming: 4 bases; junction bases outside the gene matches: 1. From germline, CDR1 is MRHNA and CDR2 SNTAGT. CDR3 coding DNA: TGTGCCAGCAGTGACTCTGGACTAGCGGGGTACAATGAGCAGTTCTTC. Amino acids: CASSDSGLAGYNEQFF.

The rearrangement joins TRBV9 to TRBJ1-2; D is uncertain. The CDR3 extends over 15 amino acids. Germline CDR1 SGDLS, CDR2 YYNGEE. Trimming removed 3 bases at V and 1 base at J, with 13 bases between. The CDR3 DNA reads as TGTGCCAGCAGCGCGTGGTCCGGGTTTAACTATGGCTACACCTTC. Translated, it gives CASSAWSGFNYGYTF.

The rearrangement uses TRBV7-8 and TRBJ2-7; D possibly corresponds to TRBD2 (5 bases). Looked up from germline, CDR1 is SGHVS and CDR2 is FQNEAQ. The CDR3 spans 13 residues. With 6 bases removed from V and 9 bases from J, the gap between germline ends came to 18 bases. DNA for the CDR3: TGTGCCAGCAGAACGTCTAGCACCTGGGGGCAGTACTTC. This codes for CASRTSSTWGQYF.

J is TRBJ2-7 and V is TRBV24-1, with a possible D match to TRBD1 (5 bases). V lost 0 bases, J lost 5 bases, and 10 bases lay in between. The germline V gene has CDR1 KGHDR and CDR2 SFDVKD. This CDR3 region has 14 residues. CDR3 sequence reads: CATSDLVRANEQYF. The CDR3 coding sequence is TGTGCCACCAGTGATTTGGTCAGGGCGAACGAGCAGTACTTC.

V and J are TRBV19 and TRBJ1-1; D not resolved. The CDR3 runs to 15 residues. The V end was cut by 4 bases, the J end by 0 bases, with 12 bases between. Germline loops: CDR1 LNHDA, CDR2 SQIVND (reference sequence). CDR3 in amino acids: CASSNWATLNTEAFF. The CDR3 region has the DNA TGTGCCAGTAGTAATTGGGCAACATTGAACACTGAAGCTTTCTTT.